One T cell receptor beta chain is described in this entry. CDR1 is SEHNR, CDR2 FQNEAQ, per germline (reference sequence). The germline V and J ends were trimmed by 2 bases and 0 bases, with 8 bases remaining between them. The CDR3 extends over 16 amino acids. This sample is drawn from a study of T-cell memory formation after mild COVID-19. One entry per CDR3 protein, called by TCRdb with MiXCR from the 5' RACE reads. The sample has around 34,000 distinct CDR3 sequences, 7.5% to 8% seen once. The rearrangement links TRBV7-9 to TRBJ2-6, with D unclear. The origin of this receptor is a young man who had mild COVID-19 (a few samples of this study predate the infection). Cell type and time point are not known. Specimen: PBMCs or a T cell subset sorted from them (not recorded which). The chain's CDR3 is CASSLLGISGANVLTF. The CDR3 DNA is TGTGCCAGCAGCTTACTGGGTATCTCTGGGGCCAACGTCCTGACTTTC. Full variable domain (missing parts from reference TRBV7-9 and TRBJ2-6): DTGVSQNPRHKITKRGQNVTFRCDPISEHNRLYWYRQTLGQGPEFLTYFQNEAQLEKSRLLSDRFSAERPKGSFSTLEIQRTEQGDSAMYLCASSLLGISGANVLTFGAGSRLTVL.